A selection of T cell receptor beta chains follows, all from one sample in a study of cytomegalovirus exposure and HLA in healthy donors. Assay: immunoSEQ multiplex PCR; the TCRdb copy retains only in-frame clones and omits some. In the table there are about 130,000 clones, around 73% of which are singletons. Material for sequencing was PBMCs. These receptors all come from a man between 60 and 75 years old in good health and CMV-seropositive. Each CDR3 is given without its conserved first and last residue. A row's size may be missing; if present it is once, few, many or a size class.

>TRBV28|-
ASSSTGTGYQPQH
>TRBV5-1|-
ASGGTAEGNEQF
>TRBV4-1|-
ASSQQPGGVPTPSNYGYT
>TRBV5-4|-
ANSLEQGMVGRD
>TRBV27|-
ASRTGQGPYEQY
>TRBV11-2|-
ASSSGGRTDRETQY
>TRBV2|-
ASSRRGINSEQY
>TRBV30|-
AWSVNSRVEVFSTDEQF
>TRBV30|-
AWSRRTGEGYT
>TRBV25-1|few
ASSAGDVAKNIQY
>TRBV6-5|-
ASRFRGTYNEQF
>TRBV30|-
AWSEGYGEQF
>TRBV9|-
ASSVDFGGPEAF
>TRBV5-1|-
ASSLVAGKDTIY
>TRBV6-1|-
ASSVGTSGGAWDEQF
>TRBV7-8|-
ASSLGGTGANTGELF
>TRBV28|-
ASSPDSRAVWDNEQF
>TRBV19|-
ASSIETGNTGELF
>TRBV2|-
ASYGGALNEQF
>TRBV29-1|few
SAQNTEAF
>TRBV6-6|-
ASRASPGYSEKLF
>TRBV6-1|few
ASSDRVSPLH
>TRBV30|-
AWNIRSSYNEQF
>TRBV6-5|-
ASSYSRVSIEKLF